The clone carrying this T cell receptor beta chain was counted a few times. Its antigen remains unidentified. MiXCR, run by TCRdb on the reads, gives a single entry per CDR3 protein. This sample yields 680,000 or so distinct CDR3 sequences, of which less than 40% are seen a single time; around 2.8% belongs to the top ten. These data are taken from a study of T cell repertoires in cytomegalovirus infection. Study in general: Based on public TCR beta signatures, there were indications of CMV infection and of a matching HLA type. Overall study findings and caveats: Ex vivo responses were dominated by HLA-C-restricted CMV-specific TCR beta clonotypes. Summed public TCR beta family frequency identified CMV carriers bearing the relevant HLA.

This CDR3 is built from 13 residues. V was cut by 5 bases and J by 0 bases, with 5 bases left in between. Germline CDR1 is PRHDT and CDR2 is FYEKMQ (reference sequence). The sequenced material came from PBMCs. The clonotype originates from a human donor in good health (CMV status not recorded). Some clones in this sample may be carry-over from other donors' samples. V is TRBV13 and J is TRBJ2-4; D not resolved. CDR3 DNA: TGTGCCAGCAGCACGGGAGCCAAAAACATTCAGTACTTC. Translation gives CASSTGAKNIQYF. The full variable domain, its missing parts supplied by reference TRBV13 and TRBJ2-4, is AAGVIQSPRHLIKEKRETATLKCYPIPRHDTVYWYQQGPGQDPQFLISFYEKMQSDKGSIPDRFSAQQFSDYHSELNMSSLELGDSALYFCASSTGAKNIQYFGAGTRLSVL.